The present entry profiles one T cell receptor beta chain with its context. Its antigen is as yet unknown. Each CDR3 protein gets one entry after TCRdb re-called the reads with MiXCR. The data hold 200,000 or so distinct CDR3 sequences, with approximately 19% observed a single time. These data originate in a study of T cell repertoires in cytomegalovirus infection. Study results and limitations: Clonotype analysis showed dominance of the ex vivo response by HLA-C-restricted CMV-specific TCR beta clonotypes.

The CDR3 covers 14 residues. Germline V CDR1 and CDR2: MGHDK, SYGVNS. The ends were cut back, 4 bases at V and 4 bases at J, with 13 bases in the middle. This sequence joins TRBV25-1 and TRBJ1-2, with D tentatively TRBD1 (5 bases). The TCR sequence derives from a human donor in good health (CMV status not recorded). Some clones in this sample may be carry-over from other donors' samples. The specimen sequenced was PBMCs. CDR3 in DNA: TGTGCCAGCAGTGCCCCTGGGACCACCTATGGCTACACCTTC. This translates into CASSAPGTTYGYTF.